This is a list of T cell receptor beta chains from one sample in a study of cytomegalovirus exposure and HLA in healthy donors. Clones were sequenced by immunoSEQ multiplex PCR, and TCRdb holds only the in-frame ones, with some missing. Of approximately 260,000 clones in the sample, 80% to 90% were seen once. The material sequenced was PBMCs. The receptor set was obtained from a young woman in good health and CMV-seronegative. Both conserved end residues are part of each CDR3. A D gene is named only where the DNA matches it firmly. Clone size is shown for a subset of rows, as once, few, many or a class of expanded clone.

TRBD1 TRBJ2-7 NA TRBV27 TGTGCCAGGGGGGGGCAAACCGGGACAGGGGGCCTCATGTCGTCCTACGAGCAGTACTTC CARGGQTGTGGLMSSYEQYF
NA TRBJ1-6 NA TRBV7-8 TGTGCCAGCAGCTTTCTCTCTCCCGGAGGTAATTCACCCCTCCACTTT CASSFLSPGGNSPLHF
NA TRBJ2-5 NA TRBV5-1 TGCGCCAGCAGCATCGGGGGAGGCGTTGCAGAGACCCAGTACTTC CASSIGGGVAETQYF
TRBD1 TRBJ1-2 NA TRBV2 TGTGCCAGCAGCGCGGAAACAGGGGGCCGGTATGGCTACACCTTC CASSAETGGRYGYTF
TRBD1 TRBJ1-1 NA TRBV18 TGTGCCAGCTCATCCGGACAGGACAACCCTGAAGCTTTCTTT CASSSGQDNPEAFF
TRBD1 TRBJ2-2 NA TRBV27 TGTGCCAGCACGGGACAGGGGACCGGGGAGCTGTTTTTT CASTGQGTGELFF
TRBD1 TRBJ1-5 NA TRBV10-2 TGCGCCAGTACGGACAGGGGACAAGGAGAACAGCCCCAGCATTTT CASTDRGQGEQPQHF
NA TRBJ2-1 NA TRBV12-1 TGTGCCAGCAGCTTTGGACAGGAATGCTTCTTC CASSFGQECFF
TRBD1 TRBJ1-3 NA TRBV9 TGTGCCAGCAGCGAGGACAGGGAACACACCATATATTTT CASSEDREHTIYF
NA TRBJ2-7 NA TRBV6-5 TGTGCCAGCAGTTACTCGGGGCGGGGAAACGAGCAGTACTTC CASSYSGRGNEQYF
TRBD2 TRBJ2-7 NA TRBV14 TGTGCCAGCAGCAAACAGCGGGATCAGTACTTC CASSKQRDQYF
TRBD1 TRBJ2-7 NA TRBV2 TGTGCCAGCAGTGGAGCGGACGAGACAGGGGGCCCCTACGAGCAGTACTTC CASSGADETGGPYEQYF
NA TRBJ2-2 NA TRBV11-2 TGTGCCAGCCCCGGACAGCCGAACACCGGGGAGCTGTTTTTT CASPGQPNTGELFF
TRBD1 TRBJ1-2 NA TRBV28 TGTGCCAGCAGTCGACAGGGGCGAGGCTATGGCTACACCTTC CASSRQGRGYGYTF
NA TRBJ1-1 once TRBV10-2 TGCGCCAGCAGTGAGCCGGGGGAGGGAACTGAAGCTTTCTTT CASSEPGEGTEAFF
TRBD1 TRBJ1-5 NA TRBV7-2 TGTGCCAGCAGTTCGACAGGGGGCAATCAGCCCCAGCATTTT CASSSTGGNQPQHF
TRBD1 TRBJ2-7 NA TRBV30 TGTGCCTGGACCACGGACAGGGGGTACGAGCAGTACTTC CAWTTDRGYEQYF
TRBD1 TRBJ1-4 few TRBV9 TGTGCCAGCAGCCCCCGACAGGGAACTAATGAAAAACTGTTTTTT CASSPRQGTNEKLFF
TRBD1 TRBJ2-3 few TRBV5-1 TGCGCCAGCAGCGATGGACAGGGCCCCAGCACAGATACGCAGTATTTT CASSDGQGPSTDTQYF
TRBD1 TRBJ2-5 NA TRBV15 TGTGCCACCAGCATGGACAGGGGGGGTGAGACCCAGTACTTC CATSMDRGGETQYF